What follows describes a single T cell receptor (beta chain). The data were obtained in a study of blood T cells in healthy people across ages. The V gene's germline CDR1 is SEHNR and CDR2 FQNEAQ (reference sequence). J was trimmed by 4 bases and V by 5 bases; bases with no gene match: 6. This CDR3 spans 14 amino acids. Using a J-beta primer mix together with a sample-barcoded 5' primer, a second PCR was run for roughly 7 to 12 cycles. A template-switch adaptor that had 12 random nucleotides put a tag on each cDNA molecule. Each CDR3 protein gets one entry after TCRdb re-called the 5' RACE reads with MiXCR. This table has more than 1.4 million distinct CDR3 sequences, 42% appearing once.

The sequencing input was blood. This receptor was taken from a woman between 18 and 30 years old in good health. The gene calls are TRBV7-9 and TRBJ1-1; 8 bases line up with TRBD1. The CDR3 region has the DNA TGTGCCAGCAGCACAACAGGGGGTGGCACTGAAGCTTTCTTT. It is translated as CASSTTGGGTEAFF.